This T cell receptor beta chain derives from a study of blood T cells in healthy people across ages. In its sample, this clonotype was seen a few times. What it recognizes is unknown. PCR was performed a second time for roughly 7 to 11 cycles using a sample-barcoded 5' primer and a J-beta primer mix. A tag from a template-switch adaptor with 12 random nucleotides marked each cDNA molecule. TCRdb re-called the 5' RACE reads through MiXCR, storing one row per CDR3 protein. The sample holds roughly 1,800,000 distinct CDR3 sequences; roughly 49% are singletons and the top ten take less than 2.5%. The germline gives CDR1 MDHEN, CDR2 SYDVKM. Trimming shortened V by 5 bases and J by 0 bases, and 13 bases separated the two germline ends. The CDR3 has 15 amino acids. General study results and limits: Per million T cells, TCR beta diversity dropped roughly linearly as age increased. More naive CD4+ cells and higher diversity marked long-lived donors relative to aged donors. Because donor CMV status was unknown, expanded clonotype changes were possibly confounded.

The J gene is TRBJ1-2, the V gene TRBV28; no clear D gene. The sequencing input was blood. The receptor was derived from a woman between 40 and 50 years old in good health. In DNA, the CDR3 is TGTGCCAGCAGTACAAGGGTGTATGCTAACTATGGCTACACCTTC. Translation gives CASSTRVYANYGYTF.